This T cell receptor (beta chain) was sequenced for a study of cytomegalovirus exposure and HLA in healthy donors. Study conclusions and caveats: Later on, an analysis showed TCR association rates differing by HLA locus, with DRB1 the most and HLA-C the fewest. Listed as cytomegalovirus-associated were 150 or so TCR beta chains.

Per germline, CDR1 MNHEY and CDR2 SVGAGI. J was trimmed by 2 bases and V by 6 bases; bases with no gene match: 6. This CDR3 has 15 residues. Amplification used 60 Vbeta primers and 13 Jbeta primers. Assay: immunoSEQ multiplex PCR; the TCRdb copy retains only in-frame clones and omits some. Among about 65,000 clones listed, 80% were seen once. Regarding donors, all were healthy bone marrow donors. Nominally healthy donors provided the samples, though records likely missed some immune exposures. As regards this clone: The antigen remains unidentified.

The genes are TRBV6-5 and TRBJ1-1, with 10 bases matching TRBD1. This receptor was obtained from a woman aged 25 to 45 in good health and CMV-seronegative. Sequences were obtained from PBMCs. CDR3 loop: CASSYRQGANTEAFF. The CDR3 nucleotides read TGTGCCAGCAGCTACCGACAGGGGGCCAACACTGAAGCTTTCTTT.